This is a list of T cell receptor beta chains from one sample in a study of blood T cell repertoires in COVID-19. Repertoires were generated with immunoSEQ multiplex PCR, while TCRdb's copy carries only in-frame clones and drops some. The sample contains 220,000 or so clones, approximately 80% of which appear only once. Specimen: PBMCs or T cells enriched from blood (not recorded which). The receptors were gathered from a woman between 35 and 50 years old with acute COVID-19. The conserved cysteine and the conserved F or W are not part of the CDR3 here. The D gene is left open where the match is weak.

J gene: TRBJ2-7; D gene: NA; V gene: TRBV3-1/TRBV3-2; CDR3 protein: ASSQGGHLVSSYEQY
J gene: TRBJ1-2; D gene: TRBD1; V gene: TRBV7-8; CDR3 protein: ASSLGRTGDGYT
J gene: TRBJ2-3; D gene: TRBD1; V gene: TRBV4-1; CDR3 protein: ASSQDPGQLTDTQY
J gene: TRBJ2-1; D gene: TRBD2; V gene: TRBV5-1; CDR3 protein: ASTLGGSGDYNEQF
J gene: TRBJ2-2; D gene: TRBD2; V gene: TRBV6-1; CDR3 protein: ASSEFQGGTGELF
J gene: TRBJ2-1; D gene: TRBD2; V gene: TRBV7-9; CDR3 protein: ASSPRTSGGAWNEQF
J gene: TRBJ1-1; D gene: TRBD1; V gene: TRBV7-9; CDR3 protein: ASSFRQGNTEAF
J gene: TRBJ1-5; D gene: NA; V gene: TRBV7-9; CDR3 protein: ASSLEGRGNQPQH
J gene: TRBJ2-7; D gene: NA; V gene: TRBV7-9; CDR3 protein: ASSPETGLRIEQY
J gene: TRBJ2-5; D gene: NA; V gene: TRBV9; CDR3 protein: ASSVEGVPGETQY
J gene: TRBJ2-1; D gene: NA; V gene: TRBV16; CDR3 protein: ASSLTSQQF
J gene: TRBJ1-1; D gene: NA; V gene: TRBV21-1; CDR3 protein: ARLDRDRRGTEAF
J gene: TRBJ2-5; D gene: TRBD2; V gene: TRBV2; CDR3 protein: ASSLAGVGETQY
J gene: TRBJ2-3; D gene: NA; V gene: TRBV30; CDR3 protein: ARSGDTDTQY
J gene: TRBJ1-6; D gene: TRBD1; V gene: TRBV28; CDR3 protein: ASSFGGQGNSPLH
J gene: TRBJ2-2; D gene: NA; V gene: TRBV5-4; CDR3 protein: ASSPQNRISGELF
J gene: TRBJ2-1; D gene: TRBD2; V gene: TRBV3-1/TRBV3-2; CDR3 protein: ASSQKTSVYNEQF
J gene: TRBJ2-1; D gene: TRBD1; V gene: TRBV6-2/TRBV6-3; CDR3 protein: ASSTGQGYYNEQF
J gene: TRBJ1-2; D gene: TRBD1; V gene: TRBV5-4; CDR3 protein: ASSSGQSTNYGYT
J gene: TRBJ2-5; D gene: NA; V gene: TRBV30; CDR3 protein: AWSVLETQY
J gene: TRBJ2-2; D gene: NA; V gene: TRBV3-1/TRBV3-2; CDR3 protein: ASSQGTSNTGELF
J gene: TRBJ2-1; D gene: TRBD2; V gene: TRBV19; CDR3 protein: ASSRTSGGYNEQF
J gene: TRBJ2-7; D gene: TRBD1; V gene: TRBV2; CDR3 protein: ASRGDRGIYEQY
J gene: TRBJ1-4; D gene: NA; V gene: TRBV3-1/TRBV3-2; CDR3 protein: ASSHTPRRGSNEKLF
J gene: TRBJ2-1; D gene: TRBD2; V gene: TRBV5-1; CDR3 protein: ASRTSGTYNEQF
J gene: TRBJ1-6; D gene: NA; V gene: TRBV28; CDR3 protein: ASSPPHSSNSPLH
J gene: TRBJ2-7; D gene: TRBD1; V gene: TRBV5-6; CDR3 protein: ASRRTGGRYEQY
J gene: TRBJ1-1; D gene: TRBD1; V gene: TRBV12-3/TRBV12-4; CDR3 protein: ASSGTGWEAF
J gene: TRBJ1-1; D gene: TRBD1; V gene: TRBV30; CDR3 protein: AHGTVNTEAF
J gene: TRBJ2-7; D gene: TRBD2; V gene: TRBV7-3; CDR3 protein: ASSLTGGRYEQY
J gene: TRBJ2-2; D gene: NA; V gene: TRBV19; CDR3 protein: ASSGSTRAGELF
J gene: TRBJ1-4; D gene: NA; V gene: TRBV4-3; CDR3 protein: ASSQEQAGRHGNEKLF
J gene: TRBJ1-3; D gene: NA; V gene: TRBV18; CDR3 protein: ASSPSGDSGNTIY
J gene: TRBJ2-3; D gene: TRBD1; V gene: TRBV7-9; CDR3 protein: ASSLPRQGRGTDTQY
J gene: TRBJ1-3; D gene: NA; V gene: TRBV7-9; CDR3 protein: ASSLRATGSGNTIY
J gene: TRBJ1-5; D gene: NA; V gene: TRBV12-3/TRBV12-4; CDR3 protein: ASSARNQPQH
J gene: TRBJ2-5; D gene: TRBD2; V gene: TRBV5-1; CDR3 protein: ASRMVAGVETQY
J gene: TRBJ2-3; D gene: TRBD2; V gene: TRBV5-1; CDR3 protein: ASSVSGDYTDTQY
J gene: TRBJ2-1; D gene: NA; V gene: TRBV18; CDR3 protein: ASSITSLGEQF
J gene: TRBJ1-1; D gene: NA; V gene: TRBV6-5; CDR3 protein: ASSLTVTFFNTEAF
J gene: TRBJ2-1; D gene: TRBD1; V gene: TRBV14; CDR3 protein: ASSERDSSYNEQF
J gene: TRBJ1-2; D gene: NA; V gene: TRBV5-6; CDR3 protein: ASSFQSLVRGYT
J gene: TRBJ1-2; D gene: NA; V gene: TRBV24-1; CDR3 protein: ATSDLTATGGYT
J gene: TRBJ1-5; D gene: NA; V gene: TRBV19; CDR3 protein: ASSIEGLQPQH
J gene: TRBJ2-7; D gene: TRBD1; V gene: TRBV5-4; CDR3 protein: ASSFRDSPYEQY
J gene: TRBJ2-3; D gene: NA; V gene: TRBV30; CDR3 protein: AWSVFFSGLRRDTDTQY
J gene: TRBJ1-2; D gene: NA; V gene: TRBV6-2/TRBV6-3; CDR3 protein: ASSPDTYGYT
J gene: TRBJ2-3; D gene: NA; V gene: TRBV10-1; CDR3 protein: ASSEGGGPSDTQY
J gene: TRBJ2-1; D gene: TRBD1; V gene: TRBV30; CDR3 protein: ATAGTGVYNEQF
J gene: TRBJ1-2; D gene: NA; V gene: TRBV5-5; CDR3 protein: ASSPPLTGAFGYT